This TCR beta chain derives from a study of cytomegalovirus exposure and HLA in healthy donors. Study-level findings and limits: Researchers reported in a later analysis that common viral pathogens appeared linked to several top clusters.

Concerning this clone: Its antigen is not known.

In the PCR, 60 Vbeta and 13 Jbeta primers were used. Libraries were prepared by immunoSEQ multiplex PCR; TCRdb keeps only in-frame clonotypes and omits some of them. The table records 85,000 to 130,000 clones, roughly a tenth of them present only once. The V gene's germline CDR1 is SGHTA and CDR2 FQGTGA. This CDR3 spans 13 amino acids. V shed 5 bases and J shed 1 base, with 8 bases lying between them. The specimen sequenced was PBMCs. This chain links TRBV7-3 with TRBJ1-1; TRBD1 is a possible D gene (6 bases). This clonotype was sampled from a man between 40 and 49 years old in good health and CMV-seropositive. The CDR3 loop is CASSKDRNTEAFF. The CDR3 DNA sequence: TGTGCCAGCAGCAAGGACAGGAACACTGAAGCTTTCTTT.